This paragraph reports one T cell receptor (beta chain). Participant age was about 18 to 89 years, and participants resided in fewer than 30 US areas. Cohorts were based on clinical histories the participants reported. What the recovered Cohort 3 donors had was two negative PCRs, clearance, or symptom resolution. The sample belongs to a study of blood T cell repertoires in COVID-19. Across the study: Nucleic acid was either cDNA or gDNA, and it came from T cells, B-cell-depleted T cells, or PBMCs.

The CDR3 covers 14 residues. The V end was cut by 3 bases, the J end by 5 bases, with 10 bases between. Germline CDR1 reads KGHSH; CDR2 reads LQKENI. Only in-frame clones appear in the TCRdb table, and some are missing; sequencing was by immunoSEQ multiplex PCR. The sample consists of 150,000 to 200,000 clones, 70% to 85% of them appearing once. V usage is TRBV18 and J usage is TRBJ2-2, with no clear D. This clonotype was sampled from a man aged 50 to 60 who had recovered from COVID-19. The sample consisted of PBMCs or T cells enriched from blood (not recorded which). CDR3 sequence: CASSPAQRTGELFF. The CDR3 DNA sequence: TGTGCCAGCTCACCGGCCCAGAGGACCGGGGAGCTGTTTTTT.